This T cell receptor beta chain was profiled in a study of graft-versus-host responses after intestinal transplantation. As regards this clone: Its cognate antigen is unknown.

Repertoires were generated with immunoSEQ multiplex PCR, while TCRdb's copy carries only in-frame clones and drops some. The table includes more than 85,000 clones, around 80% detected once. Trimming removed 6 bases at V and 5 bases at J, with 18 bases between. This CDR3 region has 15 residues. Germline V lookup: CDR1 SGHDT, CDR2 YYEEEE. The source was unstimulated CD4+ T cells sorted from spleen or lymph node cells, collected before intestinal transplant. The rearrangement joins TRBV5-6 to TRBJ2-1; D is unclear. The source is a human donor who received an intestinal transplant. Here the CDR3 reads CASTILRRFHNEQFF. The CDR3 nucleotides are TGTGCCAGCACCATCCTGAGGCGGTTTCACAATGAGCAGTTCTTC.